This T cell receptor (beta chain) was retrieved from a study of T-cell reconstitution after alpha-beta-depleted transplantation in children. Whole-study findings and limits: Expanded graft clones, several hundred of them, were reportedly the source of alpha-beta T cells about two months after transplant. Hyperexpanded clones declined; after one year, newly produced T cells mostly supplied diversity.

This clonotype was detected only a few times. Its antigen is currently unknown. The TCRbeta library incorporated unique molecular identifiers. TCRdb reanalysed the PCR reads using MiXCR and keeps one entry per CDR3 protein. The sample holds about 400,000 distinct CDR3 sequences; 15% to 20% are singletons and the top ten take around 28%. The sequence was collected from a boy in the first two years of life who had a stem cell transplant for Wiskott-Aldrich syndrome, so the T cells may come from the graft donor. This material consisted of PBMCs, mostly from graft donor cells, taken 360 days after TCRalphabeta/CD19-depleted stem cell transplant.

The CDR3 sequence: CASSYPSGQGDTQYF. The CDR3 DNA reads as TGTGCCAGCAGCTATCCTAGCGGGCAGGGAGATACGCAGTATTTT. The chain is built from TRBV12-3 or TRBV12-4 and TRBJ2-3; TRBD2 matches 8 bases. V dropped 6 bases and J dropped 5; count of bases not matched to a gene: 10. This CDR3 contains 15 residues.